The clone carrying this T cell receptor (beta chain) was observed many times. Its antigen is undetermined. This sample stems from a study of CD8 T cells in ankylosing spondylitis. Molecular-barcoded quantitative 5'-RACE produced these TCR beta libraries. Each CDR3 protein gets one entry after TCRdb re-called the 5' RACE reads with MiXCR. The sample consists of about 230,000 distinct CDR3 sequences, around 8% of them appearing once. Points from the study as a whole: Disease-linked clones reportedly showed significant enrichment in matched ankylosing spondylitis synovial fluid. Past research had described some motif variants in reactive arthritis synovial fluid and blood. Within ankylosing spondylitis blood, a TCR beta motif made up of several highly homologous variants appeared to be characteristic.

Germline loops: CDR1 GTSNPN, CDR2 SVGIG (reference sequence). This CDR3 spans 13 amino acids. V dropped 0 bases and J dropped 1 base, with 7 bases sitting between them. The V and J genes are TRBV30 and TRBJ2-7; tentative D call: TRBD2 (5 bases). The TCR was taken from a female donor with ankylosing spondylitis or in good health (not recorded which). Sequences were obtained from blood, either unsorted or a sorted T cell fraction (not recorded which). The CDR3 sequence is CAWSVSGSYEQYF. CDR3 DNA: TGTGCCTGGAGTGTCAGCGGATCCTACGAGCAGTACTTC.